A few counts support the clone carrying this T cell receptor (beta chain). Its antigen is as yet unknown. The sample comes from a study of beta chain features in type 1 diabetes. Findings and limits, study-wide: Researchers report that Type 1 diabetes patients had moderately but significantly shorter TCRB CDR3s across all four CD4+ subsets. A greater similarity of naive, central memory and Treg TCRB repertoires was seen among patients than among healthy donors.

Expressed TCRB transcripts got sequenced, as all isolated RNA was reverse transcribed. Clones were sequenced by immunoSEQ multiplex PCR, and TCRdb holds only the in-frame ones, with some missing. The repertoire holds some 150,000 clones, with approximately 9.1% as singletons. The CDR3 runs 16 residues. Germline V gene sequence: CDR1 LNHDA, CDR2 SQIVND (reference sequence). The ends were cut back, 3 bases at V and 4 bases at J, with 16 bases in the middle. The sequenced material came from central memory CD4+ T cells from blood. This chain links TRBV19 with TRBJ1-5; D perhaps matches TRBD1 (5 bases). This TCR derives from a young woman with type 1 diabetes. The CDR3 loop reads CASSMAGRLGNQPQHF. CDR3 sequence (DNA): TGTGCCAGTAGTATGGCAGGGCGCCTCGGGAATCAGCCCCAGCATTTT.